A selection of T cell receptor beta chains follows, all from one sample in a study of technical replicates of blood from a handful of donors. Data came from immunoSEQ multiplex PCR; TCRdb stores just in-frame clones and leaves some out. The sample yields tens of thousands of clones, over 95% seen once. The sample comprised T cells isolated from PBMCs. These receptors came from a human donor in good health. CDR3s include the opening cysteine and the closing phenylalanine or tryptophan. The D gene is left open where the match is weak. For some rows the clone size is stated as once, few or many, or as a class when expanded; others skip it.

j_call clone_size d_call v_call cdr3_nt cdr3_aa
TRBJ2-1 NA NA TRBV9 TGTGCCAGCAGCGTAGAGGGGAGGAATGAGCAGTTCTTC CASSVEGRNEQFF
TRBJ1-6 NA NA TRBV5-1 TGCGCCAGCAGCTTGGGGGACACCACTAATTCACCCCTCCACTTT CASSLGDTTNSPLHF
TRBJ2-3 NA TRBD2 TRBV5-6 TGTGCCAGCAGCCTCCTCGGGACAGCTACTAGCGGGAGCGGGGATACGCAGTATTTT CASSLLGTATSGSGDTQYF
TRBJ2-3 NA TRBD2 TRBV11-1 TGTGCCAGCAGCTTAGGGACTAGCGGGAGCACAGATACGCAGTATTTT CASSLGTSGSTDTQYF
TRBJ2-1 NA TRBD1 TRBV9 TGTGCCAGCCACCCCGGGACAGGGATTCACAATGAGCAGTTCTTC CASHPGTGIHNEQFF
TRBJ1-5 NA NA TRBV6-5 TGTGCCAGCAGTTACTCCTCAGGGGATCAGCCCCAGCATTTT CASSYSSGDQPQHF
TRBJ2-1 once NA TRBV29-1 TGCAGCGGTCGAGGCTTACAGGGGGGGTTTAGCGTAGACCCTACCTACAATGAGCAGTTCTTC CSGRGLQGGFSVDPTYNEQFF
TRBJ2-1 NA TRBD2 TRBV25-1 TGTGCCAGCATCTCAGCGGGGGGGCCTGACAATGAGCAGTTCTTC CASISAGGPDNEQFF
TRBJ2-7 NA TRBD1 TRBV27 TGTGCCAGCAGTATTGGGACAGGGTCTTCCTACGAGCAGTACTTC CASSIGTGSSYEQYF
TRBJ1-1 NA TRBD1 TRBV29-1 TGCAGCGTTGAAAGGACAGGGGATACTGAAGCTTTCTTT CSVERTGDTEAFF
TRBJ1-5 NA NA TRBV4-2 TGTGCCAGCAGCCAAGATTGGGCAGGGGATCAGCCCCAGCATTTT CASSQDWAGDQPQHF
TRBJ1-3 NA NA TRBV27 TGTGCCAGCAGTGCGGGGTCTTACGGAAACACCATATATTTT CASSAGSYGNTIYF
TRBJ2-2 once NA TRBV6-5 TGTGCCAGCAGCGGAGCAAACACCGGGGAGCTGTTTTTT CASSGANTGELFF
TRBJ1-4 NA NA TRBV20-1 TGCAGTGCTAGCGCTAATGAAAAACTGTTTTTT CSASANEKLFF
TRBJ1-1 NA NA TRBV5-4 TGTGCCAGCAGTTTGAAGACACTCATGAACACTGAAGCTTTCTTT CASSLKTLMNTEAFF
TRBJ2-1 NA TRBD2 TRBV4-1 TGCGCCAGCAGCCAAGGAGCGACTAGCGGATACAATGAGCAGTTCTTC CASSQGATSGYNEQFF
TRBJ1-2 NA TRBD1 TRBV4-1 TGCGCCAGCAGCCAAGGAAGGGGACAGGGCAGGGATGGCTACACCTTC CASSQGRGQGRDGYTF
TRBJ1-5 NA NA TRBV6-4 TGTGCCAGCAAACGAGAAACAGGGACGGGCAATCAGCCCCAGCATTTT CASKRETGTGNQPQHF
TRBJ2-6 NA NA TRBV11-3 TGTGCCAGCAGAGGACAGACTGGGGCCAACGTCCTGACTTTC CASRGQTGANVLTF
TRBJ2-3 NA TRBD2 TRBV11-2 TGTGCCAGCAGCTTAACGGCCCGACTAGCGGAAAGTTTTTCAGATACGCAGTATTTT CASSLTARLAESFSDTQYF
TRBJ2-5 NA NA TRBV2 TGTGCCAGCAGTGACCTGACTAGAAGGGTAGAGACCCAGTACTTC CASSDLTRRVETQYF